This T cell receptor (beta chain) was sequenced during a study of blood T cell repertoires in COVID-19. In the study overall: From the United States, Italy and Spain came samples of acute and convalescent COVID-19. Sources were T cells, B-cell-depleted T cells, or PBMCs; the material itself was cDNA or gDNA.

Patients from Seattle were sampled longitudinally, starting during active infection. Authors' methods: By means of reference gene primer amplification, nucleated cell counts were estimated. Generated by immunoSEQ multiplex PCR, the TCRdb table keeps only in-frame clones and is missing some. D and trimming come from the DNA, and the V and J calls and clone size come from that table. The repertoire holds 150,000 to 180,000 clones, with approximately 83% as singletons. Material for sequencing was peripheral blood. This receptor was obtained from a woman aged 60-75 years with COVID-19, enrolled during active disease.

The CDR3 loop is CASGQGVQTEAFF. The CDR3 coding sequence is TGTGCCAGTGGACAGGGGGTGCAGACTGAAGCTTTCTTT. The genes are TRBV19 and TRBJ1-1; 10 bases map to TRBD1. Germline V lookup: CDR1 LNHDA, CDR2 SQIVND (reference sequence). The CDR3 has 13 amino acids. V was pared by 8 bases and J by 5 bases, with 5 bases of the junction left unmatched.